Below, 29 T cell receptor beta chains from the same sample are listed, as sequenced in a study. TCRdb fed the 5' RACE reads into MiXCR, producing one record per CDR3 protein. Among 30,000 to 40,000 distinct CDR3 sequences listed, approximately 30% were seen once. The sequencing sample was made of naive CD4+ T cells sorted from a lymph node. This sample's subset: naive CD4+ T cells, CD4+CD45RA+CD25-. All receptors derive from a female donor with breast cancer.

The V call is TRBV12-3 or TRBV12-4, the J call TRBJ1-5, with no clear D. The CDR3 has 15 residues. V lost 4 bases and J lost 8, with 18 bases in between. The chain's CDR3 is CASSSFQDTWEPQHF. The CDR3 coding sequence is TGTGCCAGCAGTTCCTTTCAAGACACATGGGAGCCCCAGCATTTT.

In its sample, this clonotype was seen a few times. The genes are TRBV12-3 or TRBV12-4 and TRBJ2-1, with D unresolved. CDR3 size: 12 residues. Trimming left V 4 bases short and J 5 bases short, with 6 bases between. The CDR3: CASSWSNNEQFF. CDR3 DNA sequence: TGTGCCAGCAGTTGGTCGAACAATGAGCAGTTCTTC.

This clonotype was detected only a few times. V gene TRBV5-1 combines with J gene TRBJ2-7; D is possibly TRBD1 (5 bases). Germline-derived CDR1 and CDR2 are SGHRS and YFSETQ. The CDR3 loop spans 14 amino acids. Trimming took off 0 bases at V and 9 bases at J, with 16 bases between the two ends. The CDR3 protein is CASSLDRWNIAQYF. The CDR3 nucleotides read TGCGCCAGCAGCTTGGACAGGTGGAACATCGCGCAGTACTTC.

This clonotype occurred a few times. This chain's CDR3 is CAISVRLAGHPEQYF. CDR3 sequence (DNA): TGTGCCATCAGTGTGAGACTAGCGGGGCACCCGGAGCAGTACTTC. The V and J genes are TRBV10-3 and TRBJ2-7; 11 bases agree with TRBD2. Germline CDR1 and CDR2: ENHRY and SYGVKD. Trimming cost V 4 bases and J 7 bases; bases outside gene matches: 9. The length of the CDR3 is 15 residues.

This sequence joins TRBV4-2 and TRBJ1-2, with 10 bases that match TRBD1. The CDR3 runs 17 residues. The junction had 8 bases not matched to a gene; V was cut back by 4 bases and J by 0 bases. Germline V gene lookup returns CDR1 LGHNA and CDR2 YNFKEQ. The CDR3, as DNA: TGTGCCAGCAGCCCCCACGGGACAGGGGCCACTAACTATGGCTACACCTTC. Protein: CASSPHGTGATNYGYTF.

This clonotype was observed a few times. The V and J genes are TRBV24-1 and TRBJ2-3; D is unclear. The CDR3 totals 12 residues. V was cut by 3 bases and J by 2 bases, with 2 bases left in between. CDR1 is KGHDR, CDR2 SFDVKD, per germline. CDR3 nucleotides: TGTGCCACCAGTGATGCCACAGATACGCAGTATTTT. This encodes CATSDATDTQYF.

There are a few counts of this clonotype. The chain employs TRBV10-3 and TRBJ1-1; D ambiguous. CDR1 is ENHRY and CDR2 is SYGVKD in the germline V gene. Deletions cut 2 bases from V and 3 bases from J, with 10 bases between. This CDR3 contains 14 residues. CDR3 in DNA: TGTGCCATCAGTGAGCCTACAGTTGACACTGAAGCTTTCTTT. This encodes CAISEPTVDTEAFF.

The J gene is TRBJ1-1, the V gene TRBV4-2; no definite D call. The CDR3 is 13 residues long. The germline gives CDR1 LGHNA, CDR2 YNFKEQ. Between the trimmed V and J ends, which lost 5 bases and 4 bases, there was a span of 11 bases. The DNA of the CDR3 is TGTGCCAGCAGCAGGGAGTTTGCCACTGAAGCTTTCTTT. This sequence encodes CASSREFATEAFF.

The CDR3 region is CASSPQTAYHEKLFF. DNA of the CDR3: TGTGCCAGCAGCCCTCAGACAGCCTACCATGAAAAACTGTTTTTT. The chain is built from TRBV3-1 and TRBJ1-4, with TRBD1 as a possible D gene (5 bases). The germline CDR1 and CDR2 sequences are LGHDT and YNNKEL (reference sequence). Trimming removed 4 bases at V and 6 bases at J, with 15 bases between. CDR3 length: 15 residues.

The rearrangement links TRBV21-1 to TRBJ2-1; TRBD2 was called by the table and not checked on the DNA. TRBV21-1 is described as a pseudogene. CDR3 length: 22 residues. CDR3 amino acids: CASSKETRGTSPSKSSYNEQFF. The CDR3 DNA reads TGTGCCAGCAGCAAAGAGACCCGCGGGACAAGCCCCAGTAAAAGCTCCTACAATGAGCAGTTCTTC.

This chain links TRBV5-5 with TRBJ2-7; D ambiguous. Deletions cut 1 base from V and 4 bases from J, with 15 bases between. Germline values: CDR1 SGHKS, CDR2 YYEKEE (reference sequence). The CDR3 runs 15 residues. CDR3: CASSLSASFSYEQYF. For the CDR3, the DNA is TGTGCCAGCAGCTTGTCGGCCAGTTTTTCTTACGAGCAGTACTTC.

Remarks on this clonotype: This sequence may be a read error, since a much larger clone differs from it by one base. This sequence joins TRBV4-2 and TRBJ2-1, with unresolved D. The CDR3 consists of 17 residues. Germline V gene lookup returns CDR1 LGHNA and CDR2 YNFKEQ. V lost 4 bases and J lost 3, with 19 bases in between. The CDR3 DNA is TGTGCCAGCAGCCGAGTTAACATCCCCCTGTTCTACAATGAGCAGTTCTTC. Residues: CASSRVNIPLFYNEQFF.

In the case of this clonotype: The junction differs from germline at one of its ends, possibly a read error. V usage is TRBV7-3 and J usage is TRBJ1-2; 9 bases map to TRBD1. CDR1 and CDR2 from the germline V gene are SGHTA and FQGTGA. The CDR3 is 14 amino acids. The CDR3 is CAGSASGQGQGYTF. The CDR3 DNA is TGTGCCGGCAGCGCGTCGGGACAGGGTCAAGGCTACACCTTC. The full variable domain, with the rest looked up from reference TRBV7-3 and TRBJ1-2, is GAGVSQTPSNKVTEKGKYVELRCDPISGHTALYWYRQSLGQGPEFLIYFQGTGAADDSGLPNDRFFAVRPEGSVSTLKIQRTERGDSAVYLCAGSASGQGQGYTFGSGTRLTVV.

This clonotype has only a few counts. This sequence joins TRBV20-1 and TRBJ2-5; D gene ambiguous. The CDR3 length is 13 residues. With 6 bases removed from V and 4 bases from J, the gap between germline ends came to 15 bases. The germline V gene encodes CDR1 DFQATT and CDR2 SNEGSKA (reference sequence). CDR3 residues: CSAQSSAGETQYF. The DNA for the CDR3 is TGCAGTGCCCAAAGTTCCGCCGGAGAGACCCAGTACTTC.

This clonotype was observed many times. The chain recombines TRBV27 with TRBJ2-3; TRBD2 might be the D (6 bases). Germline assignment: CDR1 MNHEY and CDR2 SMNVEV (reference sequence). Trimming removed 3 bases from V and 5 bases from J, with 15 bases in between. This CDR3 is built from 15 residues. CDR3 sequence: CASSFLGQGGDTQYF. CDR3 sequence (DNA): TGTGCCAGCAGTTTCTTGGGGCAGGGAGGAGATACGCAGTATTTT.

V gene TRBV7-3 combines with J gene TRBJ2-1; 7 positions agree with TRBD2. After removal of 1 base from V and 2 bases from J, the junction contained 2 bases not matched to a gene. Looked up from germline, CDR1 is SGHTA and CDR2 is FQGTGA. CDR3 length: 15 residues. CDR3 nucleotide sequence: TGTGCCAGCAGCTTAAGGCGGGGGACCTACAATGAGCAGTTCTTC. Its translation is CASSLRRGTYNEQFF.

This clonotype was recorded at least ten times. One junction end disagrees with the germline gene, perhaps due to a read error. The chain recombines TRBV7-7 with TRBJ2-1, with 10 bases aligning to TRBD2. The CDR3 spans 14 residues. Germline CDR1 and CDR2: SSHAT and FNYEAQ (reference sequence). The CDR3 reads CASSFTGTSDEQFF. The CDR3 nucleotides are TGTGCTAGCAGCTTTACCGGGACTAGCGATGAGCAGTTCTTC.

This clonotype has just a few counts. The J gene is TRBJ2-3, the V gene TRBV27, with 7 nucleotides matching TRBD1. The CDR3 has 18 residues. Trimming took 5 bases from V and 2 from J; bases not matched to a gene: 16. Germline V CDR1 and CDR2: MNHEY, SMNVEV (reference sequence). CDR3 nucleotides: TGTGCCAGCAGTCCCATTAACAGGGGCCCTTGGGCCACAGATACGCAGTATTTT. It specifies CASSPINRGPWATDTQYF.

This clonotype was observed a handful of times. The chain carries TRBV12-3 or TRBV12-4 and TRBJ1-1, with D maybe TRBD1 (6 bases). The V gene lost 5 bases and the J gene lost 5 bases, with 12 bases spanning the gap. The CDR3 runs to 13 residues. CDR3 nucleotide sequence: TGTGCCAGCAGTCTACAGGGAGGGACTGAAGCTTTCTTT. This encodes CASSLQGGTEAFF.

This clonotype came up many times. CDR3 nucleotides: TGTGCCAGCAGTATATTTGACGAGCAGTTCTTC. Its protein product is CASSIFDEQFF. The chain uses TRBV28 and TRBJ2-1; D is ambiguous. This CDR3 comprises 11 residues. V was clipped by 5 bases and J by 10 bases, with 9 bases between them. Germline V gene data show CDR1 as MDHEN and CDR2 as SYDVKM.

This rearrangement joins TRBV18 to TRBJ2-1; 11 bases agree with TRBD2. Trimming cost V 1 base and J 3 bases; bases outside gene matches: 11. The V gene's germline CDR1 is KGHSH and CDR2 LQKENI. This CDR3 contains 19 residues. This CDR3 is CASSPLSSSTSGNYNEQFF. CDR3 coding DNA: TGTGCCAGCTCACCACTTTCATCCTCGACTAGCGGGAACTACAATGAGCAGTTCTTC.

The table lists this clonotype with a few counts. This chain uses TRBV5-1 with TRBJ2-7, with a tentative D call TRBD1 (6 bases). Germline CDR1 SGHRS, CDR2 YFSETQ. V lost 4 bases and J 1 base, leaving 24 bases between the germline ends. The CDR3 loop spans 18 amino acids. This chain's CDR3 is CASSLKKGTGTSSYEQYF. The CDR3 region has the DNA TGCGCCAGCAGCCTCAAAAAGGGAACAGGGACCTCATCCTACGAGCAGTACTTC.

V usage is TRBV6-5 and J usage is TRBJ2-5; unclear D gene. From germline, CDR1 is MNHEY and CDR2 SVGAGI. Trimming cost V 2 bases and J 2 bases, with 18 bases left between them. The CDR3 totals 17 residues. The CDR3 DNA reads as TGTGCCAGCAGTTACACCAATAGCTACACCGCTCAAGAGACCCAGTACTTC. Its protein product is CASSYTNSYTAQETQYF.

J is TRBJ2-7 and V is TRBV6-5; 9 bases map to TRBD1. This CDR3 comprises 15 residues. Germline loops: CDR1 MNHEY, CDR2 SVGAGI. V lost 0 bases to trimming and J lost 4 bases; unmatched junction nucleotides: 4. The CDR3 DNA reads TGTGCCAGCAGTTACTCTCGGACAGGGGCATACGAGCAGTACTTC. It codes for CASSYSRTGAYEQYF.

This clonotype was seen only a few times. This chain links TRBV20-1 with TRBJ2-2; a possible D gene is TRBD2 (5 bases). This CDR3 spans 15 amino acids. Germline V gene data show CDR1 as DFQATT and CDR2 as SNEGSKA (reference sequence). V was shortened by 6 bases and J by 7 bases, with 21 bases between the two germline ends. CDR3: CSAPEGEGGIGELFF. The CDR3 nucleotides read TGCAGTGCCCCCGAGGGCGAGGGCGGAATCGGGGAGCTGTTTTTT.

This chain connects TRBV12-3 or TRBV12-4 to TRBJ1-1; D might be TRBD1 (5 bases). Trimming removed 7 bases at V and 4 bases at J, with 10 bases between. This CDR3 spans 12 amino acids. The CDR3 nucleotides read TGTGCCAGCAAGGTGAGGGGCACTGAAGCTTTCTTT. This gives the protein CASKVRGTEAFF.

This clonotype was seen ten or more times. The gene calls are TRBV2 and TRBJ1-3; D is unresolved. There are 13 residues in the CDR3. Germline V gene data show CDR1 as SNHLY and CDR2 as FYNNEI. V dropped 6 bases and J dropped 0 bases, with 6 bases sitting between them. CDR3 region: CASRQNSGNTIYF. The CDR3 bases are TGTGCCAGCAGGCAGAACTCTGGAAACACCATATATTTT.

Worth noting for this clonotype: The CDR3 end shows no conserved phenylalanine or tryptophan, and so a read error is likely. The chain links TRBV5-1 to TRBJ1-5, with a weak D call TRBD1 (6 bases). The V end was cut by 1 base, the J end by 5 bases, with 13 bases between. CDR3 length: 15 amino acids. The germline V gene has CDR1 SGHRS and CDR2 YFSETQ. For the CDR3, the DNA is TGCGCCAGCAGCTTGCGGGGGGGCTCGGATCAGCCCCAGCATTTA. This encodes CASSLRGGSDQPQHL.

This clonotype has ten or more counts. V is TRBV20-1 and J is TRBJ2-3, with 12 bases matching TRBD2. The V gene's germline CDR1 is DFQATT and CDR2 SNEGSKA (reference sequence). This CDR3 is built from 15 residues. With 4 bases clipped from V and 0 bases from J, the junction kept 2 bases outside the gene matches. The CDR3 region is CSAKGLAGSTDTQYF. CDR3 sequence (DNA): TGCAGTGCTAAAGGACTAGCGGGGAGCACAGATACGCAGTATTTT.